This paragraph covers one T cell receptor (beta chain) sequence. As yet, its antigen is unknown. RNA in amounts of about 0.5 to 1 ug was reverse transcribed with random hexamers. Amplification of the TCR beta CDR3 was carried out by immunoSEQ multiplex PCR, which spanned a total of 54 Vbeta and 13 Jbeta segments. TCRdb used MiXCR to reprocess the immunoSEQ multiplex PCR reads, holding one entry per CDR3 protein. The data hold roughly 200,000 distinct CDR3 sequences, with 95% observed a single time. Sequencing targeted TCR beta in blood CD8+ and CD4+ T cells. The authors negatively isolated CD8+ and CD4+ T cells and FACS-enriched TEMRA cells. Trimming stripped 3 bases from V and 1 base from J, with 9 bases between. The CDR3 is 13 amino acids. CDR1 DFQATT and CDR2 SNEGSKA come from the germline V gene (reference sequence). The data originate from a study of CD8 T cells in Susac syndrome. Whole-study results and caveats: The number of individuals included in the study's TCR sequencing and HLA analysis was acknowledged as relatively small.

This TCR was sampled from a human donor with multiple sclerosis. What was sequenced was CD4+ T cells from PBMCs. The V and J genes are TRBV20-1 and TRBJ1-2, with D unclear. The CDR3 loop reads CSASVPNNYGYTF. CDR3 DNA: TGCAGTGCTAGCGTCCCGAATAACTATGGCTACACCTTC.